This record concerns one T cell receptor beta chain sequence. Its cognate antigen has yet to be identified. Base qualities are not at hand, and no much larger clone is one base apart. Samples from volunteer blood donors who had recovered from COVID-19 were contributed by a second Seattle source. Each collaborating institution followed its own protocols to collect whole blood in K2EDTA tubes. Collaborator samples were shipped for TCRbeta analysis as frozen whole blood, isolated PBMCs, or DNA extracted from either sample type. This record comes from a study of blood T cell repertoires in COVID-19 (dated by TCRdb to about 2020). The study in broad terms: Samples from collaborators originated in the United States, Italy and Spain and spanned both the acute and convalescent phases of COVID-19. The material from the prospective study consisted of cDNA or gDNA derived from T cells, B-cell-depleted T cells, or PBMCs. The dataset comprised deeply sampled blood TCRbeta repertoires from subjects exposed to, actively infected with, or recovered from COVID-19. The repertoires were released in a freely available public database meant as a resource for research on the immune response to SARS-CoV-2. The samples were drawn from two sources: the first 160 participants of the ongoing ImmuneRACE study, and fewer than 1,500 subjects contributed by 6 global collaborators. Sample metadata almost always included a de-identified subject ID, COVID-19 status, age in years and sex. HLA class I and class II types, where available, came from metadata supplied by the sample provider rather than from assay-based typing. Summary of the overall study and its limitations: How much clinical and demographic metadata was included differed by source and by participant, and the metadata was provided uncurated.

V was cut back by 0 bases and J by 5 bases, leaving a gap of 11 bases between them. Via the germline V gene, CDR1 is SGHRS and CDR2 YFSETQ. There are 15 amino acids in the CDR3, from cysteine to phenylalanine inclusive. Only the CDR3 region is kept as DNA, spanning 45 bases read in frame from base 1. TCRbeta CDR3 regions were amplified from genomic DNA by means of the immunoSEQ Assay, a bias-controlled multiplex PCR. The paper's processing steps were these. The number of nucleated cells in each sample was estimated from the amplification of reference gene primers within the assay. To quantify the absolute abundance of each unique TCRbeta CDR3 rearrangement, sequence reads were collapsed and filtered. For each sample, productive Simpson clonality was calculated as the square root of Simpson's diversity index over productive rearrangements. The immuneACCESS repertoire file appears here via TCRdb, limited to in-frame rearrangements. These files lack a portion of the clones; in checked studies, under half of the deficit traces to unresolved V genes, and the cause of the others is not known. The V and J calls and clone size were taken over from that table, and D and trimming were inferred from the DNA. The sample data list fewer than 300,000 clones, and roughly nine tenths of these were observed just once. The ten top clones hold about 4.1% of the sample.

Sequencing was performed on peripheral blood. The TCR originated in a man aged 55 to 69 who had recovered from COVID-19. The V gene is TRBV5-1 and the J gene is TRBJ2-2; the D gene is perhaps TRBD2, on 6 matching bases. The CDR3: CASSLGHRGTGELFF. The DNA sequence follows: TGCGCCAGCAGCTTGGGACATCGGGGGACCGGGGAGCTGTTTTTT.